This T cell receptor beta chain was retrieved from a study of blood T cell repertoires in COVID-19 (dated by TCRdb to about 2020). Context from the whole study: Samples from collaborators originated in the United States, Italy and Spain and spanned both the acute and convalescent phases of COVID-19. The repertoires were released in a freely available public database meant as a resource for research on the immune response to SARS-CoV-2. The sample metadata nearly always contained a de-identified subject ID, COVID-19 status, age in years and sex. Where available, HLA class I and class II types were obtained from metadata supplied by the sample provider rather than from assay-based typing. The material from the prospective study consisted of cDNA or gDNA derived from T cells, B-cell-depleted T cells, or PBMCs. Deeply sampled blood TCRbeta repertoires from subjects exposed to, actively infected with, or recovered from COVID-19 were included in the dataset. Samples were obtained from the ongoing ImmuneRACE study (first 160 participants) and from roughly 1,300 subjects provided by 6 global collaborators. Beyond this particular receptor, the publication reports: The quantity of clinical and demographic metadata differed by source and by participant and was supplied without curation.

As for this clone: No cognate antigen has been identified for it. Per-base quality was not reported, and no clone a single base away is much larger than it.

The collaborating institutions used their own protocols to collect whole blood in K2EDTA tubes. For TCRbeta analysis, collaborators shipped samples as frozen whole blood, isolated PBMCs, or DNA extracted from either of those sample types. Reading the germline V gene gives CDR1 MNHEY and CDR2 SVGEGT. Cut back by 0 bases and 7 bases, the V and J ends lie 21 bases apart. The cysteine opens and the phenylalanine closes a CDR3 of 17 amino acids. Left in the record is the CDR3 DNA by itself, 51 bases read in frame from the first base. TCRbeta CDR3 regions were amplified from genomic DNA by means of the immunoSEQ Assay, a bias-controlled multiplex PCR. On the study's bioinformatics: The number of nucleated cells in each sample was estimated from the amplification of reference gene primers within the assay. Sequence reads were collapsed and filtered to measure the absolute abundance of every unique TCRbeta CDR3 rearrangement. Productive Simpson clonality was computed per sample as the square root of Simpson's diversity index over productive rearrangements. TCRdb limited this immuneACCESS table to in-frame rearrangements with V and J called. A share of clones is missing; checked studies link under half to unresolved V genes, and the rest is unexplained. V and J calls and clone size are copied from that table; D and trimming were computed from the DNA. For this sample there are more than 45,000 clones; 83% appear just once. The ten biggest clones cover 7% to 10% of the sample.

Sequenced input: peripheral blood. The receptor was derived from a man at least 80 years old in a cohort sampled during active COVID-19. The sequence joins TRBV6-2 or TRBV6-3 to TRBJ2-5; TRBD1 is a weak D gene call, 5 bases matching. In nucleotides, the sequence is TGTGCCAGCAGTTACTCGGTATTGTCCCAGGGCCGAGGGACCCAGTACTTC. Translated, this gives CASSYSVLSQGRGTQYF.